The 2 T cell receptor beta chains reported below all come from one sample, sequenced in a study of CD8+ T cells in alopecia areata. cDNA reverse transcribed from extracted RNA served as the sequencing template. The assay was immunoSEQ multiplex PCR, and TCRdb's table has in-frame clones only and misses some. The table records almost 250,000 clones, around two thirds of them present only once. Sequences were derived from CD4+ T cells sorted from blood, sampled at week 0. These receptors all come from a human donor with alopecia areata.

This sequence joins TRBV5-4 and TRBJ2-3, with TRBD1 identical over 7 bases. CDR1 and CDR2 from the germline V gene are SGHNT and YYREEE (reference sequence). J lost 4 bases, V lost 3 bases, and 5 bases had no gene match. CDR3 size: 14 residues. The DNA of the CDR3 is TGTGCCAGCAGCTCGACAGGGATCGCAGATACGCAGTATTTT. Its protein is CASSSTGIADTQYF.

The J gene is TRBJ2-5, the V gene TRBV4-3; no firm D call. V gave up 3 bases and J gave up 3 bases, with 8 bases separating them. Germline V gene lookup returns CDR1 LGHNA and CDR2 YSLEER. The CDR3 consists of 13 residues. The CDR3 reads CASSHGPEETQYF. CDR3 DNA sequence: TGCGCCAGCAGCCACGGACCGGAAGAGACCCAGTACTTC.